Each of the 15 T cell receptor beta chains below was sequenced from the same sample in a study of T cells in localized non-small cell lung cancer. Produced via immunoSEQ multiplex PCR; TCRdb's table is partial and in-frame only. The sample shows over 30,000 clones, approximately 80% of them seen only once. The sequenced sample was peripheral blood, obtained before any cancer treatment. The receptors here all came from a male donor older than 55 with stage II squamous cell lung carcinoma.

This clone was seen a handful of times. The chain uses TRBV5-1 and TRBJ1-2; no definite D call. Deletions cut 2 bases from V and 2 bases from J, with 7 bases between. The CDR3 totals 13 residues. Germline V lookup: CDR1 SGHRS, CDR2 YFSETQ. CDR3 bases: TGCGCCAGCAGCTTAGGGCCGAACTATGGCTACACCTTC. Translating gives CASSLGPNYGYTF.

This clone was recorded a few times. CDR3 region: CSVLTGEGGYTF. The CDR3 region has the DNA TGCAGCGTTCTCACAGGGGAGGGTGGCTACACCTTC. This chain joins TRBV29-1 and TRBJ1-2; 7 bases agree with TRBD1. Germline V CDR1 and CDR2: SQVTM, ANQGSEA. J lost 7 bases, V lost 5 bases, and 7 bases had no gene match. This CDR3 region has 12 residues.

The rearrangement links TRBV5-5 to TRBJ1-5; D not resolved. The CDR3 consists of 15 residues. Germline values: CDR1 SGHKS, CDR2 YYEKEE (reference sequence). Trimming pared 1 base from V and 4 bases from J, leaving 12 bases between. CDR3 sequence: CASSLWQRVNQPQHF. CDR3 DNA: TGTGCCAGCAGCTTGTGGCAGCGAGTGAATCAGCCCCAGCATTTT.

This rearrangement joins TRBV9 to TRBJ2-5; TRBD2 matches 10 bases. V lost 0 bases, J lost 2 bases, and 7 bases stayed unmatched. Per the germline V gene, CDR1 is SGDLS and CDR2 is YYNGEE. The CDR3 consists of 17 residues. CDR3 nucleotides: TGTGCCAGCAGCGTAGCGGCTAGCGGGGGCTTACAAGAGACCCAGTACTTC. Its translation is CASSVAASGGLQETQYF.

This sequence joins TRBV7-8 and TRBJ2-7, with D perhaps matching TRBD2 (6 bases). Germline V gene data show CDR1 as SGHVS and CDR2 as FQNEAQ. The CDR3 length is 12 residues. Trimming cost V 8 bases and J 6 bases, with 14 bases left between them. The CDR3 region is CASRREVGEQYF. The DNA of the CDR3 is TGTGCCAGCCGAAGGGAGGTCGGCGAGCAGTACTTC.

The V and J genes are TRBV27 and TRBJ1-4; 10 bases align to TRBD1. Losses at the gene ends were 7 bases for V and 13 bases for J; bases not matched to a gene: 9. Per germline, CDR1 MNHEY and CDR2 SMNVEV (reference sequence). This CDR3 is 13 amino acids long. CDR3 sequence reads: CASTPTTGGGLFF. The CDR3 nucleotides read TGTGCCAGCACACCAACGACAGGGGGCGGACTGTTTTTT.

The CDR3 DNA reads as TGTGCCAGCAGTCCCCGAGGGGGGAAAAATCAGCCCCAGCATTTT. Translation gives CASSPRGGKNQPQHF. The V and J genes are TRBV6-5 and TRBJ1-5, with a weak D call TRBD1 (6 bases). The CDR3 is 15 residues long. The germline V gene has CDR1 MNHEY and CDR2 SVGAGI. Trimming left V 5 bases short and J 4 bases short, with 15 bases between.

In its sample, this clone was seen once. CDR3 residues: CASSMVGAGGNRRAEAFF. The CDR3 coding sequence is TGTGCCAGTAGTATGGTGGGGGCAGGGGGCAACCGAAGGGCTGAAGCTTTCTTT. The V call is TRBV19, the J call TRBJ1-1, with 8 bases fitting TRBD1. Germline values: CDR1 LNHDA, CDR2 SQIVND (reference sequence). CDR3 length: 18 amino acids. V shed 3 bases and J 6 bases; nucleotides not matched to a gene: 18.

V and J are TRBV6-1 and TRBJ1-1, with a tentative D call TRBD1 (5 bases). Looked up from germline, CDR1 is MNHNS and CDR2 is SASEGT. With 2 bases removed from V and 4 bases from J, the gap between germline ends came to 14 bases. This CDR3 spans 15 amino acids. CDR3 in DNA: TGTGCCAGCAGTGAATTTAGCCGGGGCCCCACTGAAGCTTTCTTT. Translation: CASSEFSRGPTEAFF.

The chain joins TRBV2 to TRBJ2-1; 8 bases match TRBD1. V gave up 6 bases and J gave up 3 bases; unmatched junction bases: 4. The length of the CDR3 is 14 residues. CDR1 is SNHLY, CDR2 FYNNEI, per germline. CDR3: CASSLTGVYNEQFF. Here the CDR3 DNA reads TGTGCCAGCAGCTTGACAGGGGTCTACAATGAGCAGTTCTTC.

The chain employs TRBV7-8 and TRBJ2-5, with D perhaps assigned TRBD1 or TRBD2 (6 bases each). The ends were cut back, 4 bases at V and 5 bases at J, with 23 bases in the middle. The CDR3 covers 17 residues. The germline CDR1 and CDR2 sequences are SGHVS and FQNEAQ. CDR3 amino acids: CASSSEGGAGLLETQYF. CDR3 in DNA: TGTGCCAGCAGCTCAGAGGGGGGCGCAGGGCTGTTGGAGACCCAGTACTTC.

This chain uses TRBV7-3 with TRBJ1-1; TRBD1 is a possible D gene (5 bases). The CDR3 consists of 14 residues. V lost 2 bases to trimming and J lost 5 bases, with 12 bases between them. Germline lookup yields CDR1 SGHTA and CDR2 FQGTGA. The CDR3 loop reads CASSLQGPGTEAFF. DNA for the CDR3: TGTGCCAGCAGCTTACAGGGCCCTGGGACTGAAGCTTTCTTT.

This clone was observed a handful of times. The V call is TRBV4-1, the J call TRBJ2-7; D possibly uses TRBD1 or TRBD2 (5 bases each). The CDR3 is 14 residues long. The V gene's germline CDR1 is MGHRA and CDR2 YSYEKL. V was shortened by 4 bases and J by 3 bases, with 13 bases between the two germline ends. DNA of the CDR3: TGCGCCAGCAGCCGCAGCCTGGGGGACTACGAGCAGTACTTC. Translated: CASSRSLGDYEQYF.

In the case of this clone: Relative to the germline gene, one junction end is altered; a read error may explain this. The genes are TRBV28 and TRBJ1-1; a weak D match, TRBD1 (6 bases). CDR3 length: 14 residues. Germline values: CDR1 MDHEN, CDR2 SYDVKM. The CDR3 DNA reads TGTGCCAGCACCCCGACCGGGACACCTTTCTCCCTTTCCTTT. The encoded protein is CASTPTGTPFSLSF.

The chain is built from TRBV19 and TRBJ2-5, with TRBD1 matching 7 bases. Looked up from germline, CDR1 is LNHDA and CDR2 is SQIVND (reference sequence). This CDR3 has 17 residues. The J segment lost 2 bases and the V segment lost 5 bases, leaving 14 bases of the junction unmatched. The DNA for the CDR3 is TGTGCCAGTAGTCCTCCGGTGGGACAGCTGGAGCAAGAGACCCAGTACTTC. Protein sequence: CASSPPVGQLEQETQYF.